What follows describes a single TCR beta chain. This specimen comes from a study of blood T cell repertoires in COVID-19. V was trimmed by 0 bases and J by 4 bases, leaving 13 bases between them. There are 16 residues in the CDR3. Germline V gene sequence: CDR1 SGDLS, CDR2 YYNGEE. Clones were read by immunoSEQ multiplex PCR, and TCRdb kept only the in-frame ones, dropping some. The data hold over 25,000 clones, with 85% to 90% observed a single time. The chain has TRBV9 and TRBJ2-2; no firm D call. Specimen: peripheral blood. This clonotype was obtained from a human donor in a cohort sampled during active COVID-19. The donor label of this sample is uncertain. The CDR3 region is CASSVASLSSTGELFF. DNA for the CDR3: TGTGCCAGCAGCGTAGCGTCCCTCTCGAGCACCGGGGAGCTGTTTTTT. The variable domain in full, completed from reference TRBV9 and TRBJ2-2, reads DSGVTQTPKHLITATGQRVTLRCSPRSGDLSVYWYQQSLDQGLQFLIQYYNGEERAKGNILERFSAQQFPDLHSELNLSSLELGDSALYFCASSVASLSSTGELFFGEGSRLTVL.